These 16 T cell receptor beta chains share one sample of origin, sequenced in a study of OX40 agonist ivuxolimab in advanced cancers. The library was prepared using the immunoSEQ multiplex PCR assay. The table comes from immuneACCESS by way of TCRdb, which keeps in-frame sequences with V and J called. Part of the clones is missing from these tables; in studies checked, under half for an unresolved V gene and the rest for unknown reasons. The sample records approximately 110,000 clones, 85% to 95% of which are singletons. Under 0.85% of the sample is in the top ten clones. This specimen consisted of CD4+ or CD8+ T cells sorted from blood, obtained in a trial of the OX40 agonist ivuxolimab. These receptors were taken from an adult with an advanced solid tumor such as melanoma, head and neck, liver or kidney cancer.

J is TRBJ2-1 and V is TRBV6-1; D is possibly TRBD2 (6 bases). Germline CDR1 and CDR2: MNHNS and SASEGT. CDR3 size: 16 residues. The ends were cut back, 2 bases at V and 0 bases at J, with 11 bases in the middle. The CDR3 protein is CASSEYGGNSYNEQFF. As DNA, the CDR3 is TGTGCCAGCAGTGAATATGGGGGGAACTCCTACAATGAGCAGTTCTTC.

CDR3 amino acids: CASSSGRTQETQYF. The CDR3, as DNA: TGTGCCAGCAGTAGCGGGAGGACCCAAGAGACCCAGTACTTC. V gene TRBV6-1 combines with J gene TRBJ2-5, with TRBD2 matching 9 bases. Germline V gene sequence: CDR1 MNHNS, CDR2 SASEGT. The CDR3 is 14 residues long. V gave up 5 bases and J gave up 1 base; unmatched junction bases: 2.

The chain carries TRBV27 and TRBJ2-3, with D unresolved. CDR1 is MNHEY and CDR2 is SMNVEV in the germline V gene (reference sequence). V was cut by 10 bases and J by 0 bases, with 14 bases left in between. The CDR3 length is 14 residues. This CDR3 reads CATALGSSTDTQYF. CDR3 DNA sequence: TGTGCCACGGCCCTGGGGTCTAGCACAGATACGCAGTATTTT.

V and J are TRBV5-6 and TRBJ2-2, with D possibly matching TRBD1 (6 bases). This CDR3 contains 16 residues. Germline assignment: CDR1 SGHDT and CDR2 YYEEEE. Trimming took off 1 base at V and 4 bases at J, with 14 bases between the two ends. The chain's CDR3 is CASSLITGLPTGELFF. The CDR3 coding sequence is TGTGCCAGCAGCTTGATAACAGGGCTCCCCACCGGGGAGCTGTTTTTT.

The chain has TRBV28 and TRBJ2-3; D perhaps matches TRBD1 (6 bases). Germline values: CDR1 MDHEN, CDR2 SYDVKM. V lost 10 bases and J lost 5, with 22 bases in between. The CDR3 is 15 residues long. CDR3 DNA: TGTGCCAACTCCGCTGCAGGGGCCGGTGAAGATACGCAGTATTTT. Amino acids: CANSAAGAGEDTQYF.

This rearrangement joins TRBV5-5 to TRBJ1-5; perhaps TRBD1 as D (5 bases). CDR1 SGHKS and CDR2 YYEKEE come from the germline V gene (reference sequence). The ends were cut back, 5 bases at V and 5 bases at J, with 14 bases in the middle. This CDR3 is 14 amino acids long. The CDR3 region has the DNA TGTGCCAGCAGGGTGACAGCCACTTATCAGCCCCAGCATTTT. Its translation: CASRVTATYQPQHF.

In this sample, this clone turned up a few times. The V call is TRBV30, the J call TRBJ1-1; tentative D call: TRBD1 (5 bases). The CDR3 loop spans 14 amino acids. V dropped 7 bases and J dropped 5 bases, with 20 bases sitting between them. Germline lookup yields CDR1 GTSNPN and CDR2 SVGIG (reference sequence). CDR3 sequence reads: CASRWHVGGTEAFF. The CDR3 DNA reads as TGTGCCTCCAGATGGCACGTCGGGGGGACTGAAGCTTTCTTT.

The V and J genes are TRBV5-6 and TRBJ2-7; D gene ambiguous. Trimming removed 0 bases from V and 2 bases from J, with 15 bases in between. The CDR3 sequence is 16 residues long. Per the germline V gene, CDR1 is SGHDT and CDR2 is YYEEEE. DNA of the CDR3: TGTGCCAGCAGCTTGGCATGGGGTGAAGTTACCTACGAGCAGTACTTC. Its protein is CASSLAWGEVTYEQYF.

The V gene is TRBV7-2, the J gene TRBJ2-7; D possibly corresponds to TRBD1 (7 bases). This CDR3 region has 18 residues. Trimming took off 4 bases at V and 2 bases at J, with 24 bases between the two ends. Per the germline V gene, CDR1 is SGHTA and CDR2 is FQGNSA. This CDR3 is CASSSGGLGTARAYEQYF. The CDR3 DNA reads TGTGCCAGCAGCTCCGGGGGCTTAGGGACAGCAAGAGCCTACGAGCAGTACTTC.

Concerning this clone itself: This same CDR3 is encoded by further DNA sequences in the sample. The J gene is TRBJ2-5, the V gene TRBV27, with D perhaps being TRBD1 or TRBD2 (5 bases each). The CDR3 is 14 amino acids. Germline CDR1 is MNHEY and CDR2 is SMNVEV (reference sequence). V lost 4 bases and J lost 2, with 11 bases in between. This chain's CDR3 is CASSWGTGQETQYF. CDR3 nucleotide sequence: TGTGCCAGCAGTTGGGGGACGGGGCAAGAGACCCAGTACTTC.

The rearrangement uses TRBV19 and TRBJ1-4; a possible D gene is TRBD1 (6 bases). The CDR3 totals 16 residues. Germline CDR1 and CDR2: LNHDA and SQIVND (reference sequence). The ends were cut back, 4 bases at V and 8 bases at J, with 20 bases in the middle. The CDR3 region is CASSKSGRQVEEKLFF. CDR3 coding DNA: TGTGCCAGTAGTAAATCCGGGCGACAGGTGGAAGAAAAACTGTTTTTT. The complete variable domain, with remaining parts taken from reference TRBV19 and TRBJ1-4, reads DGGITQSPKYLFRKEGQNVTLSCEQNLNHDAMYWYRQDPGQGLRLIYYSQIVNDFQKGDIAEGYSVSREKKESFPLTVTSAQKNPTAFYLCASSKSGRQVEEKLFFGSGTQLSVL.

The gene calls are TRBV29-1 and TRBJ1-2; TRBD1 matches 7 bases. V lost 0 bases and J lost 4; bases outside the gene matches: 2. The CDR3 is 13 amino acids. CDR1 SQVTM and CDR2 ANQGSEA come from the germline V gene. The CDR3 sequence is CSVEEDRTYGYTF. The CDR3 coding sequence is TGCAGCGTTGAAGAGGACAGGACCTATGGCTACACCTTC.

Written as DNA, the CDR3 is TGTGCCAGCTCACCCCCTAGCGGGAGTGGTACAGATACGCAGTATTTT. This encodes CASSPPSGSGTDTQYF. The rearrangement links TRBV18 to TRBJ2-3; 10 nucleotides line up with TRBD2. The CDR3 totals 16 residues. Germline values: CDR1 KGHSH, CDR2 LQKENI. V gave up 3 bases and J gave up 3 bases; unmatched junction bases: 6.

This clone turned up a few times. The V gene is TRBV6-1, the J gene TRBJ1-5, with a tentative D call TRBD1 (5 bases). This CDR3 region has 14 residues. Germline V gene lookup returns CDR1 MNHNS and CDR2 SASEGT. Trimming shortened V by 5 bases and J by 2 bases, and 10 bases separated the two germline ends. Here the CDR3 reads CASSTGEGNQPQHF. As DNA, the CDR3 is TGTGCCAGCAGTACAGGAGAGGGCAATCAGCCCCAGCATTTT.

This clone was seen just once. J is TRBJ2-7 and V is TRBV7-2; D may be TRBD1 (5 bases). Germline V gene lookup returns CDR1 SGHTA and CDR2 FQGNSA. The CDR3 has 15 residues. V was pared by 0 bases and J by 4 bases, with 13 bases between. As DNA, the CDR3 is TGTGCCAGCAGCTTAGCGTGGGGCGCACAATACGAGCAGTACTTC. Protein product: CASSLAWGAQYEQYF.

The V and J genes are TRBV12-5 and TRBJ1-4; 7 bases map to TRBD1. The CDR3 runs 16 residues. From germline, CDR1 is LGHNT and CDR2 FRNRAP. V lost 5 bases to trimming and J lost 8 bases; unmatched junction nucleotides: 14. The chain's CDR3 is CASGTGTVGMGEKLFF. As DNA, the CDR3 is TGTGCTAGTGGTACCGGGACAGTGGGGATGGGGGAAAAACTGTTTTTT. Full variable domain (outside the CDR3, taken from reference TRBV12-5 and TRBJ1-4): DARVTQTPRHKVTEMGQEVTMRCQPILGHNTVFWYRQTMMQGLELLAYFRNRAPLDDSGMPKDRFSAEMPDATLATLKIQPSEPRDSAVYFCASGTGTVGMGEKLFFGSGTQLSVL.